This entry lists 24 T cell receptor beta chains sequenced from one sample in a study of blood T cell repertoires in COVID-19. Repertoires were generated with immunoSEQ multiplex PCR, while TCRdb's copy carries only in-frame clones and drops some. Among about 200,000 clones listed, approximately 90% were seen once. The sequenced material came from peripheral blood. The receptors shown here come from a man between 40 and 49 years old with acute or convalescent COVID-19.

The V and J genes are TRBV5-6 and TRBJ1-6, with D unclear. The CDR3 sequence is 15 residues long. Trimming stripped 0 bases from V and 12 bases from J, with 16 bases between. CDR1 and CDR2 from the germline V gene are SGHDT and YYEEEE. DNA for the CDR3: TGTGCCAGCAGCTTGGATCGCGTATTCACGGGACCCCTCCACTTT. It specifies CASSLDRVFTGPLHF.

The genes are TRBV30 and TRBJ2-7, with 14 bases aligning to TRBD2. Looked up from germline, CDR1 is GTSNPN and CDR2 is SVGIG (reference sequence). The CDR3 is 14 residues long. With V trimmed by 5 bases and J by 5 bases, 5 bases remained unmatched. The CDR3 bases are TGTGCCTGGGGGACTAGCGGGAGTATAAACGAGCAGTACTTC. Residues: CAWGTSGSINEQYF. Based on the CDR3 plus reference TRBV30 and TRBJ2-7, the full variable domain is SQTIHQWPATLVQPVGSPLSLECTVEGTSNPNLYWYRQAAGRGLQLLFYSVGIGQISSEVPQNLSASRPQDRQFILSSKKLLLSDSGFYLCAWGTSGSINEQYFGPGTRLTVT.

V usage is TRBV7-9 and J usage is TRBJ1-1; no clear D gene. Germline CDR1 SEHNR, CDR2 FQNEAQ (reference sequence). The V gene lost 2 bases and the J gene lost 9 bases, with 10 bases spanning the gap. This CDR3 contains 12 residues. Here the CDR3 DNA reads TGTGCCAGCAGCTTAACATTGGAGAAAGCTTTCTTT. Translated: CASSLTLEKAFF.

The chain joins TRBV30 to TRBJ2-7; D may be TRBD1 (5 bases). CDR3 length: 14 residues. Germline-derived CDR1 and CDR2 are GTSNPN and SVGIG (reference sequence). V shed 0 bases and J shed 5 bases, with 14 bases lying between them. CDR3 loop: CAWSVSQGIHEQYF. CDR3 DNA: TGTGCCTGGAGTGTATCGCAGGGCATCCACGAGCAGTACTTC.

The chain couples TRBV13 to TRBJ1-1; 8 bases match TRBD1. The CDR3 consists of 14 residues. V trimming: 8 bases; J trimming: 7 bases; junction bases outside the gene matches: 12. CDR1 is PRHDT, CDR2 FYEKMQ, per germline (reference sequence). CDR3 in amino acids: CASLSGTGYVEAFF. The CDR3 DNA reads as TGTGCCAGCCTTTCCGGGACAGGTTATGTTGAAGCTTTCTTT.

This sequence joins TRBV11-2 and TRBJ2-3; 11 bases fit TRBD2. The CDR3 covers 16 residues. CDR1 SGHAT and CDR2 FQNNGV come from the germline V gene. The ends lost 1 base at V and 4 bases at J; junction bases unmatched: 4. CDR3 sequence (DNA): TGTGCCAGCAGCTTAGGGACTAGCGGGTTTGCAGATACGCAGTATTTT. Encoded protein: CASSLGTSGFADTQYF.

The gene calls are TRBV28 and TRBJ2-7; 7 bases line up with TRBD1. The length of the CDR3 is 16 residues. Germline lookup yields CDR1 MDHEN and CDR2 SYDVKM. V lost 8 bases, J lost 3 bases, and 16 bases stayed unmatched. The CDR3, as DNA: TGTGCCAGCCCTATCAGAAAAGAGGGGGCCCGCTACGAGCAGTACTTC. Its translation is CASPIRKEGARYEQYF.

A single count supports this clone. This sequence joins TRBV5-1 and TRBJ1-3; D perhaps matches TRBD1 (6 bases). CDR1 SGHRS and CDR2 YFSETQ come from the germline V gene. The CDR3 sequence is 15 residues long. V gave up 3 bases and J gave up 1 base, with 11 bases separating them. The CDR3, as DNA: TGCGCCAGCAGCTCGGGAACAGGGTCTGGAAACACCATATATTTT. It is translated as CASSSGTGSGNTIYF.

V usage is TRBV14 and J usage is TRBJ2-5; 8 bases are shared with TRBD1. With 3 bases clipped from V and 0 bases from J, the junction kept 6 bases outside the gene matches. Germline loops: CDR1 SGHDN, CDR2 FVKESK. This CDR3 is 16 amino acids long. The CDR3 bases are TGTGCCAGCAGCCAGGACAGGGCTTGGTACCAAGAGACCCAGTACTTC. Its translation: CASSQDRAWYQETQYF.

The chain joins TRBV28 to TRBJ1-1, with 8 bases fitting TRBD1. Germline trimming cut 8 bases from V and 0 bases from J; bases unmatched to any gene: 8. This CDR3 comprises 15 residues. Per germline, CDR1 MDHEN and CDR2 SYDVKM. The CDR3 sequence is CASLTTGAVNTEAFF. CDR3 in DNA: TGTGCCAGCCTCACGACAGGGGCGGTGAACACTGAAGCTTTCTTT.

The genes are TRBV4-1 and TRBJ2-5, with D possibly TRBD2 on 5 matching bases. With 4 bases removed from V and 6 bases from J, the gap between germline ends came to 15 bases. Germline V lookup: CDR1 MGHRA, CDR2 YSYEKL. The CDR3 consists of 14 residues. CDR3 protein: CASSLPELGKTQYF. The DNA for the CDR3 is TGCGCCAGCAGCCTCCCGGAACTCGGGAAGACCCAGTACTTC.

The chain recombines TRBV6-2 or TRBV6-3 with TRBJ2-3; the match to TRBD1 covers 9 bases. CDR3 length equals 17 residues. Germline V gives CDR1 MNHEY, CDR2 SVGEGT. J was trimmed by 7 bases and V by 5 bases; bases with no gene match: 16. The CDR3 loop is CASSPYPRDREAHTQYF. Here the CDR3 DNA reads TGTGCCAGCAGTCCATACCCCCGGGACAGGGAAGCCCATACGCAGTATTTT.

The V gene is TRBV19, the J gene TRBJ2-7; D is unresolved. CDR1 and CDR2 from the germline V gene are LNHDA and SQIVND (reference sequence). V was cut by 8 bases and J by 4 bases, with 18 bases left in between. The CDR3 is 14 residues long. CDR3 loop: CASRGSLTSYEQYF. The CDR3 DNA reads as TGTGCCAGTCGAGGTTCCCTAACGTCTTACGAGCAGTACTTC.

The chain has TRBV19 and TRBJ1-5; a possible D gene is TRBD1 (5 bases). CDR1 and CDR2 (germline): LNHDA, SQIVND (reference sequence). This CDR3 comprises 13 residues. Trimming stripped 5 bases from V and 5 bases from J, with 10 bases between. The DNA for the CDR3 is TGTGCCAGTAGTGCGGGGGTCTATCAGCCCCAGCATTTT. Protein product: CASSAGVYQPQHF. The full variable domain, its missing parts supplied by reference TRBV19 and TRBJ1-5, is DGGITQSPKYLFRKEGQNVTLSCEQNLNHDAMYWYRQDPGQGLRLIYYSQIVNDFQKGDIAEGYSVSREKKESFPLTVTSAQKNPTAFYLCASSAGVYQPQHFGDGTRLSIL.

The V gene is TRBV6-5, the J gene TRBJ2-1; TRBD1 matches 7 bases. Germline CDR1 and CDR2: MNHEY and SVGAGI. The CDR3 length is 14 residues. V trimming: 2 bases; J trimming: 9 bases; junction bases outside the gene matches: 7. CDR3: CASSYQPTGREQFF. The CDR3 nucleotides are TGTGCCAGCAGTTACCAGCCGACAGGGCGTGAGCAGTTCTTC.

In its sample, this clone was seen once. V is TRBV13 and J is TRBJ1-2; 7 nucleotides match TRBD1. There are 14 residues in the CDR3. V was clipped by 5 bases and J by 4 bases; unmatched bases: 7. In germline, CDR1 is PRHDT, CDR2 FYEKMQ (reference sequence). The chain's CDR3 is CASSKYRQGYGYTF. CDR3 DNA: TGTGCCAGCAGCAAATACCGACAGGGCTATGGCTACACCTTC.

As concerns this clone: Other DNA sequences in the same sample also yield this CDR3. The rearrangement uses TRBV5-1 and TRBJ2-7, with a possible D match to TRBD1 (5 bases). CDR1 is SGHRS and CDR2 is YFSETQ in the germline V gene. The ends were cut back, 0 bases at V and 3 bases at J, with 7 bases in the middle. This CDR3 spans 13 amino acids. The CDR3 here is CASSLDRNYEQYF. DNA of the CDR3: TGCGCCAGCAGCTTGGACAGGAACTACGAGCAGTACTTC.

V and J are TRBV5-5 and TRBJ2-3; tentatively, D is TRBD1 (6 bases). The V end lost 4 bases, the J end lost 6 bases, and 18 bases lay between the germline ends. CDR1 is SGHKS and CDR2 is YYEKEE in the germline V gene (reference sequence). The CDR3 is 15 residues long. CDR3 amino acids: CASSPPRGIHDTQYF. The CDR3 DNA follows: TGTGCCAGCAGCCCCCCCAGGGGTATACATGATACGCAGTATTTT.

The chain uses TRBV29-1 and TRBJ2-7, with 9 bases identical to TRBD1. J lost 6 bases, V lost 1 base, and 4 bases had no gene match. The CDR3 is 13 amino acids. The germline V gene encodes CDR1 SQVTM and CDR2 ANQGSEA. As DNA, the CDR3 is TGCAGCGTTGAAGGACAGGGGGTGGGCGAGCAGTACTTC. This translates into CSVEGQGVGEQYF.

The rearrangement joins TRBV5-1 to TRBJ2-7; 9 nucleotides agree with TRBD1. V gave up 7 bases and J gave up 6 bases; unmatched junction bases: 14. From germline, CDR1 is SGHRS and CDR2 YFSETQ. The CDR3 loop spans 15 amino acids. The CDR3 loop reads CASGLTGGKGGEQYF. The CDR3 region has the DNA TGCGCCAGCGGCCTGACAGGGGGAAAAGGTGGCGAGCAGTACTTC.

In its sample, this clone was seen a few times. This rearrangement joins TRBV12-3 or TRBV12-4 to TRBJ1-5, with D unresolved. V was trimmed by 2 bases and J by 6 bases, leaving 8 bases between them. The CDR3 covers 13 residues. The CDR3 bases are TGTGCCAGCAGTTTACCCCTCGGTCAGCCCCAGCATTTT. Encoded protein: CASSLPLGQPQHF.

This clone showed up just once. The chain joins TRBV18 to TRBJ1-1, with D perhaps TRBD1 (5 bases). The CDR3 totals 15 residues. Trimming shortened V by 2 bases and J by 5 bases, and 15 bases separated the two germline ends. Germline CDR1 reads KGHSH; CDR2 reads LQKENI. Written as DNA, the CDR3 is TGTGCCAGCTCACCAGGAGCAGGGCTTCAAACTGAAGCTTTCTTT. Its translation: CASSPGAGLQTEAFF. Together with reference TRBV18 and TRBJ1-1, the CDR3 gives the full variable domain: NAGVMQNPRHLVRRRGQEARLRCSPMKGHSHVYWYRQLPEEGLKFMVYLQKENIIDESGMPKERFSAEFPKEGPSILRIQQVVRGDSAAYFCASSPGAGLQTEAFFGQGTRLTVV.

This sequence joins TRBV7-9 and TRBJ2-7; D gene uncertain. Germline CDR1 and CDR2: SEHNR and FQNEAQ (reference sequence). The CDR3 runs to 12 residues. Trimming removed 7 bases at V and 2 bases at J, with 9 bases between. DNA for the CDR3: TGTGCCAGCACACACCCTCCCTACGAGCAGTACTTC. Protein: CASTHPPYEQYF.

This chain connects TRBV29-1 to TRBJ1-2; possibly TRBD1 for D (6 bases). From germline, CDR1 is SQVTM and CDR2 ANQGSEA. The CDR3 totals 14 residues. V lost 5 bases to trimming and J lost 5 bases, with 18 bases between them. The DNA of the CDR3 is TGCAGCGTTCGGCTCACAGGGAAATATTATGGCTACACCTTC. Its translation: CSVRLTGKYYGYTF.